This T cell receptor (beta chain) was sequenced for a study of OX40 agonist ivuxolimab in advanced cancers. Study-wide background: A diagnosis of hepatocellular carcinoma, melanoma, renal cell or head and neck cancer was present in dose-escalation patients.

Clones were read by immunoSEQ multiplex PCR, and TCRdb kept only the in-frame ones, dropping some. There are nearly 70,000 clones in the sample; 86% occur only once, and roughly 8% lies in the top ten. As concerns this clone: Other DNA sequences from this sample encode an identical CDR3 as well.

The CDR3 covers 12 residues. The germline V gene has CDR1 SGHRS and CDR2 YFSETQ. Trimming took 1 base from V and 5 from J, leaving 4 bases between them. This clonotype was sampled from an adult with an advanced solid tumor such as melanoma, head and neck, liver or kidney cancer. This rearrangement joins TRBV5-1 to TRBJ2-1; no firm D call. The sample was CD4+ or CD8+ T cells sorted from blood, taken in a trial of the OX40 agonist ivuxolimab. CDR3 in amino acids: CASSLPNNEQFF. CDR3 DNA sequence: TGCGCCAGCAGCTTGCCCAACAATGAGCAGTTCTTC. The full variable domain, in which reference TRBV5-1 and TRBJ2-1 provide the parts outside the CDR3, is KAGVTQTPRYLIKTRGQQVTLSCSPISGHRSVSWYQQTPGQGLQFLFEYFSETQRNKGNFPGRFSGRQFSNSRSEMNVSTLELGDSALYLCASSLPNNEQFFGPGTRLTVL.